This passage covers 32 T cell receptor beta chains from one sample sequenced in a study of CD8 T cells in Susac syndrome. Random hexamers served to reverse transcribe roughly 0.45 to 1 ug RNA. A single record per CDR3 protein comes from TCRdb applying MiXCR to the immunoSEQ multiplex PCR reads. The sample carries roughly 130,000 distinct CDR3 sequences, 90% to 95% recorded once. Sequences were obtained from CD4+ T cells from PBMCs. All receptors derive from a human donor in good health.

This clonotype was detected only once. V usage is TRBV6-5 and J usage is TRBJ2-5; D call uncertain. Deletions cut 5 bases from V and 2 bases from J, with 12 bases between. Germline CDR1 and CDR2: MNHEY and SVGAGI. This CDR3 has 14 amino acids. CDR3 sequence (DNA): TGTGCCAGCAGTGGTCTGGGCAGGCAAGAGACCCAGTACTTC. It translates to CASSGLGRQETQYF.

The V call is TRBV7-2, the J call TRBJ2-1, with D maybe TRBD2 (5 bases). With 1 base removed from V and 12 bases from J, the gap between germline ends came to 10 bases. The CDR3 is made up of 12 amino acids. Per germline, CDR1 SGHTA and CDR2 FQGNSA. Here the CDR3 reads CASSLGLRGQFF. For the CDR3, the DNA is TGTGCCAGCAGCTTAGGTTTACGGGGGCAGTTCTTC.

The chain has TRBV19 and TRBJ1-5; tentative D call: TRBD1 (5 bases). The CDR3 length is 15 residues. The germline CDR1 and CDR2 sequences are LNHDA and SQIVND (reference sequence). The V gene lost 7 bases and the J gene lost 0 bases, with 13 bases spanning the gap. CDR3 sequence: CASTLGGGSNQPQHF. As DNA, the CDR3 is TGTGCCAGTACCCTGGGCGGGGGTAGCAATCAGCCCCAGCATTTT. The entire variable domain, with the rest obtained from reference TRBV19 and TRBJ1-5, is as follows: DGGITQSPKYLFRKEGQNVTLSCEQNLNHDAMYWYRQDPGQGLRLIYYSQIVNDFQKGDIAEGYSVSREKKESFPLTVTSAQKNPTAFYLCASTLGGGSNQPQHFGDGTRLSIL.

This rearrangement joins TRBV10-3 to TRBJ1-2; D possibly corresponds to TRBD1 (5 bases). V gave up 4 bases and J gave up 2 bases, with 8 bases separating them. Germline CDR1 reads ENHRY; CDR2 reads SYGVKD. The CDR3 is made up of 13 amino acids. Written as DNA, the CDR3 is TGTGCCATCAGTGCGGGGGGGAACTATGGCTACACCTTC. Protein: CAISAGGNYGYTF.

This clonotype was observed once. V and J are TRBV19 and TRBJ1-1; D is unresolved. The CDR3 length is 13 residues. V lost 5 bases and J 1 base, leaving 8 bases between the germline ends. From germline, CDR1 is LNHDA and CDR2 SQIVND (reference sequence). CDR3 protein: CASSAKGNTEAFF. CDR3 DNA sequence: TGTGCCAGTAGTGCGAAGGGGAACACTGAAGCTTTCTTT.

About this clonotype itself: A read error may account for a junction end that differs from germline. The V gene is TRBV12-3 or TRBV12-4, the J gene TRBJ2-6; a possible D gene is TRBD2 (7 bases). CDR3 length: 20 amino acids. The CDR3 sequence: CASSQPSTRGGSSGANVLIF. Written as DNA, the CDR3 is TGTGCCAGCAGTCAACCCTCTACAAGGGGGGGGAGCTCTGGGGCCAACGTCCTGATTTTC.

CDR3 residues: CSAWPFQGRETQYF. As DNA, the CDR3 is TGCAGTGCGTGGCCGTTCCAGGGTCGAGAGACCCAGTACTTC. The chain couples TRBV20-1 to TRBJ2-5, with a possible D match to TRBD1 (5 bases). The CDR3 has 14 amino acids. V was cut by 6 bases and J by 4 bases, with 18 bases left in between. Looked up from germline, CDR1 is DFQATT and CDR2 is SNEGSKA (reference sequence).

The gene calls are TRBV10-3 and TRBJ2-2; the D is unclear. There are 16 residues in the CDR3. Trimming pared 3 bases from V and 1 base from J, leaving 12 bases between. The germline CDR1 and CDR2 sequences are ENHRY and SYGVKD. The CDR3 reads CAISDRDRMNTGELFF. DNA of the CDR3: TGTGCCATCAGTGATAGAGATCGAATGAACACCGGGGAGCTGTTTTTT.

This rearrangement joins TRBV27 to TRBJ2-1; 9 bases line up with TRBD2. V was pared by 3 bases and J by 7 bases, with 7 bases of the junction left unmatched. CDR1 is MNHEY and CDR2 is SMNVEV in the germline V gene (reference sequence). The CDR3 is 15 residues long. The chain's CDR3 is CASSLVSGSWNEQFF. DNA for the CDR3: TGTGCCAGCAGTTTGGTTAGCGGGAGCTGGAATGAGCAGTTCTTC.

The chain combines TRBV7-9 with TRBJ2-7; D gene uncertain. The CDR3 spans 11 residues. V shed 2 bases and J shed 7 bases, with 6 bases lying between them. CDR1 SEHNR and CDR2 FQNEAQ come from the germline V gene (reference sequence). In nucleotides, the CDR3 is TGTGCCAGCAGCTTAACCGGGGAGCAGTACTTC. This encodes CASSLTGEQYF. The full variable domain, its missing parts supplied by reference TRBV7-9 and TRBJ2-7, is DTGVSQNPRHKITKRGQNVTFRCDPISEHNRLYWYRQTLGQGPEFLTYFQNEAQLEKSRLLSDRFSAERPKGSFSTLEIQRTEQGDSAMYLCASSLTGEQYFGPGTRLTVT.

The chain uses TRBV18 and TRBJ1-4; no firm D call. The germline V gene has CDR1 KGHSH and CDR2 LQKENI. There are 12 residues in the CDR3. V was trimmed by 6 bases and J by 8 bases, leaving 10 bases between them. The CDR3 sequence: CASSDGGEKLFF. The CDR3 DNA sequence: TGTGCCAGCTCCGACGGAGGAGAAAAACTGTTTTTT.

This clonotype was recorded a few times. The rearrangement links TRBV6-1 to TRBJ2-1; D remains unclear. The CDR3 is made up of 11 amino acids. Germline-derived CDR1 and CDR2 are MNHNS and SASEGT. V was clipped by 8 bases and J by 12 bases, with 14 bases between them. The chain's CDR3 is CASGFPAGQFF. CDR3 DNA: TGTGCCAGCGGCTTCCCTGCCGGGCAGTTCTTC.

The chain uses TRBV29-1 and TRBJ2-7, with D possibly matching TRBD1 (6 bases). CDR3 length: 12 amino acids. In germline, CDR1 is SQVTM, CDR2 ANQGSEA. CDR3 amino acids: CSVRTDPYEQYF. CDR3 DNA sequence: TGCAGTGTCCGGACAGATCCTTACGAGCAGTACTTC.

CDR3 residues: CASSHLSVGGGYEQYF. For the CDR3, the DNA is TGTGCCAGCAGCCATCTCTCTGTGGGGGGAGGCTACGAGCAGTACTTC. J is TRBJ2-7 and V is TRBV3-1; D perhaps matches TRBD2 (6 bases). The V gene's germline CDR1 is LGHDT and CDR2 YNNKEL (reference sequence). V was clipped by 3 bases and J by 3 bases, with 18 bases between them. The CDR3 length is 16 residues.

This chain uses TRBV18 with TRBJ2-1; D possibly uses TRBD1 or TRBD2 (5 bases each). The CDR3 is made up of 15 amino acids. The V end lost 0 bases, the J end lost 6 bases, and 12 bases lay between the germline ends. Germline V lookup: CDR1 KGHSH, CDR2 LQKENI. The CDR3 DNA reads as TGTGCCAGCTCACCACCCGGGACGCATCGCAATGAGCAGTTCTTC. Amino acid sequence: CASSPPGTHRNEQFF.

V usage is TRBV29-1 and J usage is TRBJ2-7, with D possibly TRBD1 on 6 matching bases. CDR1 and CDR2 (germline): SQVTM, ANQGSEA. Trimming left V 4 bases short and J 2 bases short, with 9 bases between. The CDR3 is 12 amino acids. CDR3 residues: CSVARGTYEQYF. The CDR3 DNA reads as TGCAGCGTTGCCAGGGGCACCTACGAGCAGTACTTC.

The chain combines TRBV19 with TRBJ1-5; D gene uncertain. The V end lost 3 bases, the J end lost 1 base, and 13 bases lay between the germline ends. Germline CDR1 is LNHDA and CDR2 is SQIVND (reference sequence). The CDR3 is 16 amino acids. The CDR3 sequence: CASSIGGYRSNQPQHF. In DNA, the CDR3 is TGTGCCAGTAGTATTGGAGGGTATCGAAGCAATCAGCCCCAGCATTTT.

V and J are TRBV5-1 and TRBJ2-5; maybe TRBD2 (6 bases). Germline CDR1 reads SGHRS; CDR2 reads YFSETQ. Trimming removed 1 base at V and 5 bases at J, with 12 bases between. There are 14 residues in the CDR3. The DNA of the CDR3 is TGCGCCAGCAGCTTGAATGCGGGGATGGAGACCCAGTACTTC. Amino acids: CASSLNAGMETQYF. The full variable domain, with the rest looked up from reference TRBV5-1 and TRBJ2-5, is KAGVTQTPRYLIKTRGQQVTLSCSPISGHRSVSWYQQTPGQGLQFLFEYFSETQRNKGNFPGRFSGRQFSNSRSEMNVSTLELGDSALYLCASSLNAGMETQYFGPGTRLLVL.

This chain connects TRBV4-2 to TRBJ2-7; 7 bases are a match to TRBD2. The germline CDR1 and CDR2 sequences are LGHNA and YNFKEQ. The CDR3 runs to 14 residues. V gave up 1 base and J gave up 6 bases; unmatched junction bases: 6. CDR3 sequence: CASSQGERDREQYF. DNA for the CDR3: TGTGCCAGCAGCCAAGGGGAGCGGGATCGCGAGCAGTACTTC.

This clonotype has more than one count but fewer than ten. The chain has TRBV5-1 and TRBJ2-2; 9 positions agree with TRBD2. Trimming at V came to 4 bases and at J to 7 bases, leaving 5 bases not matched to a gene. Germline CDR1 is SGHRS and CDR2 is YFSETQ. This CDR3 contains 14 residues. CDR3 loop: CASSVVAGDGELFF. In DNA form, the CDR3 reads TGCGCCAGCAGCGTAGTAGCGGGAGACGGGGAGCTGTTTTTT.

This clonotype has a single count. CDR3 nucleotides: TGTGCCAGCAGTTTAGGGACAGGGGGCCACGAGCAGTACTTC. The encoded protein is CASSLGTGGHEQYF. The rearrangement uses TRBV28 and TRBJ2-7; 12 bases line up with TRBD1. J lost 5 bases, V lost 2 bases, and 1 base had no gene match. The germline V gene encodes CDR1 MDHEN and CDR2 SYDVKM. This CDR3 region has 14 residues.

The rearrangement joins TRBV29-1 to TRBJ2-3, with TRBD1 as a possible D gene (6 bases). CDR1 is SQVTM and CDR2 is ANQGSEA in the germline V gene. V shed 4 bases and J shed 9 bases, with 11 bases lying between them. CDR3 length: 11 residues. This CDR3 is CSVGSQGTQYF. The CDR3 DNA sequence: TGCAGCGTTGGGTCTCAGGGGACGCAGTATTTT.

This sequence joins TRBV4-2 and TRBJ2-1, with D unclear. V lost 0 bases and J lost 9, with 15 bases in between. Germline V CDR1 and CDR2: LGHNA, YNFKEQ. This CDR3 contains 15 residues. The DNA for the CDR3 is TGTGCCAGCAGCCAAGAGAATGACGGGTTGGGTGAGCAGTTCTTC. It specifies CASSQENDGLGEQFF.

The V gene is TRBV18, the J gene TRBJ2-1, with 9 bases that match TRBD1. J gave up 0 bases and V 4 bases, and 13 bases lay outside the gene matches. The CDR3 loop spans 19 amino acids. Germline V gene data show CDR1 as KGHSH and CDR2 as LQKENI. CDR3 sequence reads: CASSRGTGTNAYSYNEQFF. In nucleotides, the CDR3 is TGTGCCAGCTCACGGGGGACAGGGACCAACGCCTACTCCTACAATGAGCAGTTCTTC.

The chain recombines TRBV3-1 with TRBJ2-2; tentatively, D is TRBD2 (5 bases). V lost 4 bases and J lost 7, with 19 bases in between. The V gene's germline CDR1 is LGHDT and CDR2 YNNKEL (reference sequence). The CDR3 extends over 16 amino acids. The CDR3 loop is CASSPTREKVVGELFF. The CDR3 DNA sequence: TGTGCCAGCAGCCCTACAAGGGAGAAGGTTGTCGGGGAGCTGTTTTTT.

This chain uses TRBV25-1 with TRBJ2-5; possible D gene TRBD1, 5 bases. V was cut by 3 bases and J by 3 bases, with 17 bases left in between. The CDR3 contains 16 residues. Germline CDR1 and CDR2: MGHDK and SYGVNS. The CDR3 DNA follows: TGTGCCAGCAGTGAGAGGCCAGGGCGGAATGAAGAGACCCAGTACTTC. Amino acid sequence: CASSERPGRNEETQYF. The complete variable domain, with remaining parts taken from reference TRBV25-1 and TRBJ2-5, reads EADIYQTPRYLVIGTGKKITLECSQTMGHDKMYWYQQDPGMELHLIHYSYGVNSTEKGDLSSESTVSRIRTEHFPLTLESARPSHTSQYLCASSERPGRNEETQYFGPGTRLLVL.

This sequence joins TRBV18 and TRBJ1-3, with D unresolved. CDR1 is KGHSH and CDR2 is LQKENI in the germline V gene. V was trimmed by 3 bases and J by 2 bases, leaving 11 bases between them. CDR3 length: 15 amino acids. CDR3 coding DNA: TGTGCCAGCTCACCCTCTCCCGGAGCTGGAAACACCATATATTTT. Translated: CASSPSPGAGNTIYF.

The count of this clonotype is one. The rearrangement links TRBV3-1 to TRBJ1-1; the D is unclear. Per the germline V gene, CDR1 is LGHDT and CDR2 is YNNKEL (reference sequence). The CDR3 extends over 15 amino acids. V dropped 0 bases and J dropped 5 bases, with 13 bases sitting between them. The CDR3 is CASSQEASLKTEAFF. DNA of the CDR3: TGTGCCAGCAGCCAAGAAGCCTCTTTAAAGACTGAAGCTTTCTTT.

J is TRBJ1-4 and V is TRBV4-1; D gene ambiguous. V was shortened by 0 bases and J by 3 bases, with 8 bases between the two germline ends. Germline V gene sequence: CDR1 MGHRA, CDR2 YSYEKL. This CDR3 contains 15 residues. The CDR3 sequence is CASSQDRLSNEKLFF. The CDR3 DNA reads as TGCGCCAGCAGCCAAGACAGGCTTTCTAATGAAAAACTGTTTTTT.

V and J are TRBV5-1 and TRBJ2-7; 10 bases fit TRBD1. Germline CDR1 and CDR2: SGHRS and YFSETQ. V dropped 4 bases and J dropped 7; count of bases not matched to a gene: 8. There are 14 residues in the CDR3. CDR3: CASSETGGFGEQYF. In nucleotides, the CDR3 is TGCGCCAGCAGCGAGACAGGGGGCTTCGGGGAGCAGTACTTC.

The CDR3 sequence is CASSPRGDSHTDTQYF. The CDR3 coding sequence is TGTGCCAGCAGCCCAAGGGGGGACTCCCACACAGATACGCAGTATTTT. The rearrangement uses TRBV7-9 and TRBJ2-3; D could derive from TRBD1 or TRBD2 (6 bases each). In germline, CDR1 is SEHNR, CDR2 FQNEAQ (reference sequence). The CDR3 consists of 16 residues. The ends were cut back, 5 bases at V and 2 bases at J, with 17 bases in the middle.

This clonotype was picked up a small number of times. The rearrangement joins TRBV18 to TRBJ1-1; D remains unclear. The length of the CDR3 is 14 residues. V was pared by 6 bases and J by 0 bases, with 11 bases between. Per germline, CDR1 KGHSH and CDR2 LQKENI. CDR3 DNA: TGTGCCAGCTCCCCCGCGGGGTTGAACACTGAAGCTTTCTTT. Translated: CASSPAGLNTEAFF.